These T cell receptor beta chains were read from a single sample in a study of CD4+ T cells in melanoma. The assay was immunoSEQ multiplex PCR, and TCRdb's table has in-frame clones only and misses some. The table records around 110,000 clones, around 92% of them present only once. What was sequenced was peripheral blood. The receptors stem from a human donor with melanoma. The CDR3 runs from the conserved cysteine through the conserved F or W. The order of the fields is V gene, D gene, CDR3 length, J gene, clone size, CDR3 protein, CDR3 DNA. D genes are given only for firm matches. Clone size, where shown, is once, few, many, or a class for clones that have expanded.

V gene: TRBV15
D gene: TRBD2
CDR3 length: 15
J gene: TRBJ2-1
clone size: -
CDR3 protein: CATSPRLAGSNEQFF
CDR3 DNA: TGTGCCACCAGCCCCCGGCTAGCGGGAAGCAATGAGCAGTTCTTC

V gene: TRBV6-5
D gene: -
CDR3 length: 16
J gene: TRBJ1-1
clone size: once
CDR3 protein: CASSYRGRVARTEAFF
CDR3 DNA: TGTGCCAGCAGTTACCGCGGAAGGGTCGCCCGCACTGAAGCTTTCTTT

V gene: TRBV19
D gene: TRBD2
CDR3 length: 17
J gene: TRBJ2-3
clone size: -
CDR3 protein: CASSLLPSSGLRDTQYF
CDR3 DNA: TGTGCCAGTAGTTTACTCCCCTCTAGCGGGCTAAGGGATACGCAGTATTTT

V gene: TRBV12-5
D gene: TRBD2
CDR3 length: 13
J gene: TRBJ2-4
clone size: few
CDR3 protein: CASSASGSDIQYF
CDR3 DNA: TGTGCTAGTTCGGCTAGCGGGAGTGACATTCAGTACTTC

V gene: TRBV19
D gene: TRBD1
CDR3 length: 16
J gene: TRBJ2-6
clone size: -
CDR3 protein: CASSAQGAAGANVLTF
CDR3 DNA: TGTGCCAGTAGTGCTCAGGGGGCGGCTGGGGCCAACGTCCTGACTTTC

V gene: TRBV6-1
D gene: -
CDR3 length: 14
J gene: TRBJ1-2
clone size: -
CDR3 protein: CASTLSRSGYGYTF
CDR3 DNA: TGTGCCAGCACCCTAAGTAGGAGTGGCTATGGCTACACCTTC

V gene: TRBV4-3
D gene: -
CDR3 length: 18
J gene: TRBJ1-3
clone size: -
CDR3 protein: CASSQDTFDRNSGNTIYF
CDR3 DNA: TGCGCCAGCAGCCAAGATACTTTTGACAGAAACTCTGGAAACACCATATATTTT

V gene: TRBV19
D gene: TRBD1
CDR3 length: 18
J gene: TRBJ2-6
clone size: -
CDR3 protein: CASSINRGVSSGANVLTF
CDR3 DNA: TGTGCCAGTAGTATAAACAGGGGGGTAAGCTCTGGGGCCAACGTCCTGACTTTC

V gene: TRBV6-6
D gene: -
CDR3 length: 14
J gene: TRBJ1-3
clone size: -
CDR3 protein: CASSYEATGNTIYF
CDR3 DNA: TGTGCCAGCAGTTACGAAGCTACTGGAAACACCATATATTTT

V gene: TRBV7-9
D gene: -
CDR3 length: 15
J gene: TRBJ1-2
clone size: -
CDR3 protein: CASSFAAAGAYGYTF
CDR3 DNA: TGTGCCAGCAGCTTCGCGGCGGCGGGGGCGTATGGCTACACCTTC

V gene: TRBV5-5
D gene: -
CDR3 length: 14
J gene: TRBJ1-1
clone size: once
CDR3 protein: CASSSALRTTEAFF
CDR3 DNA: TGTGCCAGCAGCTCGGCCCTTAGAACCACTGAAGCTTTCTTT

V gene: TRBV4-1
D gene: -
CDR3 length: 15
J gene: TRBJ2-7
clone size: -
CDR3 protein: CASSQEMRGAYEQYF
CDR3 DNA: TGCGCCAGCAGCCAAGAGATGCGGGGTGCCTACGAGCAGTACTTC

V gene: TRBV19
D gene: -
CDR3 length: 15
J gene: TRBJ1-1
clone size: -
CDR3 protein: CALGGHDLMNTEAFF
CDR3 DNA: TGTGCCCTAGGTGGACACGATCTCATGAACACTGAAGCTTTCTTT

V gene: TRBV5-1
D gene: -
CDR3 length: 16
J gene: TRBJ2-1
clone size: -
CDR3 protein: CASSLLRTSSYNEQFF
CDR3 DNA: TGCGCCAGCAGCTTGTTGCGAACAAGCTCCTACAATGAGCAGTTCTTC

V gene: TRBV19
D gene: -
CDR3 length: 13
J gene: TRBJ2-5
clone size: -
CDR3 protein: CASSSRGGETQYF
CDR3 DNA: TGTGCCAGTAGTTCTAGGGGGGGAGAGACCCAGTACTTC

V gene: TRBV30
D gene: -
CDR3 length: 15
J gene: TRBJ2-1
clone size: -
CDR3 protein: CAWWGHPSTYNEQFF
CDR3 DNA: TGTGCCTGGTGGGGCCACCCGAGCACCTACAATGAGCAGTTCTTC

V gene: TRBV7-2
D gene: -
CDR3 length: 15
J gene: TRBJ2-5
clone size: -
CDR3 protein: CASSLAQGPQETQYF
CDR3 DNA: TGTGCCAGCAGCTTAGCGCAGGGACCCCAAGAGACCCAGTACTTC

V gene: TRBV6-5
D gene: TRBD1
CDR3 length: 15
J gene: TRBJ2-3
clone size: -
CDR3 protein: CASSRGTENTDTQYF
CDR3 DNA: TGTGCCAGCAGTAGGGGGACAGAAAACACAGATACGCAGTATTTT

V gene: TRBV5-8
D gene: TRBD2
CDR3 length: 16
J gene: TRBJ2-5
clone size: once
CDR3 protein: CASSQGLAGAGETQYF
CDR3 DNA: TGTGCCAGCAGCCAGGGACTAGCGGGGGCCGGGGAGACCCAGTACTTC

V gene: TRBV10-3
D gene: -
CDR3 length: 11
J gene: TRBJ2-7
clone size: -
CDR3 protein: CAIAQGSQQYF
CDR3 DNA: TGTGCCATCGCCCAGGGATCCCAGCAGTACTTC

V gene: TRBV2
D gene: -
CDR3 length: 12
J gene: TRBJ2-3
clone size: -
CDR3 protein: CANQEVSDTQYF
CDR3 DNA: TGTGCCAACCAGGAGGTCTCAGATACGCAGTATTTT

V gene: TRBV7-2
D gene: -
CDR3 length: 13
J gene: TRBJ1-1
clone size: -
CDR3 protein: CASGRQTNTEAFF
CDR3 DNA: TGTGCCAGCGGAAGGCAAACGAACACTGAAGCTTTCTTT

V gene: TRBV9
D gene: -
CDR3 length: 16
J gene: TRBJ2-2
clone size: -
CDR3 protein: CASFPAGTSNTGELFF
CDR3 DNA: TGTGCCAGCTTTCCGGCCGGGACTTCGAACACCGGGGAGCTGTTTTTT

V gene: TRBV7-2
D gene: TRBD1
CDR3 length: 16
J gene: TRBJ2-2
clone size: -
CDR3 protein: CASSDGTVFFTGELFF
CDR3 DNA: TGTGCCAGCAGCGACGGGACAGTCTTCTTCACCGGGGAGCTGTTTTTT

V gene: TRBV5-6
D gene: -
CDR3 length: 14
J gene: TRBJ2-1
clone size: -
CDR3 protein: CASSPDRGGYEQFF
CDR3 DNA: TGTGCCAGCAGCCCTGACAGGGGAGGGTATGAGCAGTTCTTC

V gene: TRBV9
D gene: TRBD1
CDR3 length: 16
J gene: TRBJ2-1
clone size: -
CDR3 protein: CASSPNLGQSYNEQFF
CDR3 DNA: TGTGCCAGCAGCCCCAACCTGGGACAGTCCTACAATGAGCAGTTCTTC

V gene: TRBV5-1
D gene: -
CDR3 length: 12
J gene: TRBJ2-7
clone size: once
CDR3 protein: CASSLEGHEQYF
CDR3 DNA: TGCGCCAGCAGCTTGGAGGGTCACGAGCAGTACTTC

V gene: TRBV6-6
D gene: -
CDR3 length: 12
J gene: TRBJ1-2
clone size: -
CDR3 protein: CASSYGRGGYTF
CDR3 DNA: TGTGCCAGCAGTTACGGGAGGGGTGGCTACACCTTC

V gene: TRBV15
D gene: TRBD1
CDR3 length: 14
J gene: TRBJ2-7
clone size: -
CDR3 protein: CATSPRQGAYEQYF
CDR3 DNA: TGTGCCACCAGCCCAAGACAGGGTGCCTACGAGCAGTACTTC

V gene: TRBV18
D gene: TRBD2
CDR3 length: 14
J gene: TRBJ2-5
clone size: -
CDR3 protein: CASSPGDYKETQYF
CDR3 DNA: TGTGCCAGCTCACCCGGGGACTACAAAGAGACCCAGTACTTC

V gene: TRBV7-9
D gene: -
CDR3 length: 17
J gene: TRBJ2-1
clone size: -
CDR3 protein: CASSILGLPSSYNEQFF
CDR3 DNA: TGTGCCAGCAGCATCCTAGGACTGCCGAGCTCCTACAATGAGCAGTTCTTC

V gene: TRBV7-2
D gene: -
CDR3 length: 15
J gene: TRBJ2-3
clone size: -
CDR3 protein: CASRSRGGQTDTQYF
CDR3 DNA: TGTGCCAGCAGGAGTAGGGGGGGCCAGACAGATACGCAGTATTTT

V gene: TRBV7-9
D gene: TRBD2
CDR3 length: 16
J gene: TRBJ2-1
clone size: -
CDR3 protein: CASSLGGRASYNEQFF
CDR3 DNA: TGTGCCAGCAGCTTAGGCGGGAGGGCCTCCTACAATGAGCAGTTCTTC

V gene: TRBV11-2
D gene: TRBD1
CDR3 length: 14
J gene: TRBJ2-7
clone size: -
CDR3 protein: CASSPGTGAYEQYF
CDR3 DNA: TGTGCCAGCAGCCCCGGGACAGGGGCCTACGAGCAGTACTTC

V gene: TRBV28
D gene: -
CDR3 length: 14
J gene: TRBJ2-7
clone size: -
CDR3 protein: CASSSRTAWAEQYF
CDR3 DNA: TGTGCCAGCAGTTCTAGGACAGCTTGGGCCGAGCAGTACTTC

V gene: TRBV9
D gene: -
CDR3 length: 16
J gene: TRBJ2-1
clone size: -
CDR3 protein: CASSVGYPGYLDEQFF
CDR3 DNA: TGTGCCAGCAGCGTAGGGTATCCAGGATACCTTGATGAGCAGTTCTTC

V gene: TRBV10-3
D gene: TRBD1
CDR3 length: 12
J gene: TRBJ2-7
clone size: -
CDR3 protein: CAIGQGADEQYF
CDR3 DNA: TGTGCCATCGGACAGGGGGCCGACGAGCAGTACTTC

V gene: TRBV11-2
D gene: -
CDR3 length: 15
J gene: TRBJ2-5
clone size: once
CDR3 protein: CASSLDTRTQETQYF
CDR3 DNA: TGTGCCAGCAGCTTAGATACACGGACCCAAGAGACCCAGTACTTC

V gene: TRBV9
D gene: -
CDR3 length: 16
J gene: TRBJ1-3
clone size: -
CDR3 protein: CASSVEPGTLGNTIYF
CDR3 DNA: TGTGCCAGCAGCGTAGAGCCCGGTACTCTAGGAAACACCATATATTTT

V gene: TRBV7-2
D gene: -
CDR3 length: 13
J gene: TRBJ1-1
clone size: -
CDR3 protein: CASSPNLGTEAFF
CDR3 DNA: TGTGCCAGCAGCCCTAACCTGGGGACTGAAGCTTTCTTT

V gene: TRBV2
D gene: -
CDR3 length: 12
J gene: TRBJ2-3
clone size: -
CDR3 protein: CASSVALDTQYF
CDR3 DNA: TGTGCCAGCAGTGTCGCGCTCGATACGCAGTATTTT

V gene: TRBV27
D gene: TRBD1
CDR3 length: 16
J gene: TRBJ2-1
clone size: -
CDR3 protein: CASSLSRDRGFNEQFF
CDR3 DNA: TGTGCCAGCAGTTTATCGAGGGACAGGGGGTTCAATGAGCAGTTCTTC

V gene: TRBV11-2
D gene: TRBD2
CDR3 length: 14
J gene: TRBJ2-5
clone size: -
CDR3 protein: CASSLGPGGGTQYF
CDR3 DNA: TGTGCCAGCAGCTTGGGGCCTGGGGGGGGGACCCAGTACTTC

V gene: TRBV4-2
D gene: TRBD2
CDR3 length: 17
J gene: TRBJ2-5
clone size: -
CDR3 protein: CASSQVSAGVYVETQYF
CDR3 DNA: TGTGCCAGCAGCCAAGTATCGGCGGGGGTTTATGTCGAGACCCAGTACTTC

V gene: TRBV7-3
D gene: -
CDR3 length: 14
J gene: TRBJ2-3
clone size: -
CDR3 protein: CASSLMSFTDTQYF
CDR3 DNA: TGTGCCAGCAGCTTAATGTCCTTCACAGATACGCAGTATTTT

V gene: TRBV5-8
D gene: -
CDR3 length: 15
J gene: TRBJ1-4
clone size: -
CDR3 protein: CASNVYRTTNEKLFF
CDR3 DNA: TGTGCCAGCAACGTCTACAGGACAACTAATGAAAAACTGTTTTTT

V gene: TRBV27
D gene: -
CDR3 length: 15
J gene: TRBJ2-1
clone size: -
CDR3 protein: CASSFSWRQDNEQFF
CDR3 DNA: TGTGCCAGCAGTTTTTCTTGGCGACAGGACAATGAGCAGTTCTTC

V gene: TRBV19
D gene: TRBD1
CDR3 length: 16
J gene: TRBJ2-2
clone size: once
CDR3 protein: CASSIGTGSRTGELFF
CDR3 DNA: TGTGCCAGTAGTATTGGGACAGGGAGTCGGACCGGGGAGCTGTTTTTT